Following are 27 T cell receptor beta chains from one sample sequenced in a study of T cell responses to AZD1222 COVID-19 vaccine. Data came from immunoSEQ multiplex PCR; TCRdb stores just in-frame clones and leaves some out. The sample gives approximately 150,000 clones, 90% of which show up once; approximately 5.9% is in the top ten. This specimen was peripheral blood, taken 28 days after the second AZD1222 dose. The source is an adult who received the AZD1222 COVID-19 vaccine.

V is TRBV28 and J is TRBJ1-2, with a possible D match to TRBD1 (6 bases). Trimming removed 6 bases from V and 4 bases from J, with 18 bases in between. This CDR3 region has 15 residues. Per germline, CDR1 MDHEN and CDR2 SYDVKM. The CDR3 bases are TGTGCCAGCAGCTCCAGGGGCGCACCGGTCTATGGCTACACCTTC. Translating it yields CASSSRGAPVYGYTF.

CDR3 nucleotides: TGTAGTGTCCAGGGGAGAACAGATACGCAGTATTTT. Protein product: CSVQGRTDTQYF. The chain combines TRBV30 with TRBJ2-3; possibly TRBD1 for D (6 bases). The CDR3 extends over 12 amino acids. The germline CDR1 and CDR2 sequences are GTSNPN and SVGIG (reference sequence).

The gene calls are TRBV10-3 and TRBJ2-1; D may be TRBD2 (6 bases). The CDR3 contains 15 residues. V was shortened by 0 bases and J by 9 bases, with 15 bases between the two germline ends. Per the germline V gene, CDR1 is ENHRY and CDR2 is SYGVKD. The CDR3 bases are TGTGCCATCAGTGAGTCGAGAGGGAGGAATGCTGAGCAGTTCTTC. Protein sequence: CAISESRGRNAEQFF.

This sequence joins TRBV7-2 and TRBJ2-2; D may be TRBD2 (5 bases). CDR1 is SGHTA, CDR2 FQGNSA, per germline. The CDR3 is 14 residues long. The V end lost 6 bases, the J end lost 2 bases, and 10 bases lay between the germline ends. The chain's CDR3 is CASRLGVNTGELFF. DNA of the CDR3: TGTGCCAGCAGACTCGGGGTTAACACCGGGGAGCTGTTTTTT.

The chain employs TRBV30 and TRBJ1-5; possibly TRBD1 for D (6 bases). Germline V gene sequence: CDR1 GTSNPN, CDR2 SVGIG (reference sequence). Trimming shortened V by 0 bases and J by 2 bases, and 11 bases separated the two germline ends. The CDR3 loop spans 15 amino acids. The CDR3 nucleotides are TGTGCCTGGAGTGTATGGGGGCTCGGCAATCAGCCCCAGCATTTT. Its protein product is CAWSVWGLGNQPQHF.

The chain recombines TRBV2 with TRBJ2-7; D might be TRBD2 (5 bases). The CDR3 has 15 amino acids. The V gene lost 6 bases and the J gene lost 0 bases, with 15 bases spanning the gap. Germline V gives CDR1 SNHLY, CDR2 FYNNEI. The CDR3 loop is CASRREGGISYEQYF. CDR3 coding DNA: TGTGCCAGCAGAAGAGAGGGCGGAATCTCCTACGAGCAGTACTTC.

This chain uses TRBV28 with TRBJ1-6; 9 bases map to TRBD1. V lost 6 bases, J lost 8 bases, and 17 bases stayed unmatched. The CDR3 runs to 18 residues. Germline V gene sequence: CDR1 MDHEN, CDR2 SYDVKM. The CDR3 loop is CASSPPGQGRRQDSPLHF. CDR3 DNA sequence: TGTGCCAGCAGCCCGCCGGGACAGGGACGGAGGCAAGATTCACCCCTCCACTTT.

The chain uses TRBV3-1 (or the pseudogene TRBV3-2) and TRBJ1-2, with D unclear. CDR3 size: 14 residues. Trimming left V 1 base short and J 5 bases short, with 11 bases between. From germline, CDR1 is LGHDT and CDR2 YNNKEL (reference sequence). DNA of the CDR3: TGTGCCAGCAGCCAAGTAGGGTCAGTTTATGGCTACACCTTC. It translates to CASSQVGSVYGYTF.

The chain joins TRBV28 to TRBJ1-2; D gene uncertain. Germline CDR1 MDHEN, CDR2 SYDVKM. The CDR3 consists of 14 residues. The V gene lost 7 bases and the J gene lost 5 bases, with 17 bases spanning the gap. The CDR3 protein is CASNPSGTLYGYTF. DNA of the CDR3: TGTGCCAGCAACCCTTCGGGTACGCTATATGGCTACACCTTC.

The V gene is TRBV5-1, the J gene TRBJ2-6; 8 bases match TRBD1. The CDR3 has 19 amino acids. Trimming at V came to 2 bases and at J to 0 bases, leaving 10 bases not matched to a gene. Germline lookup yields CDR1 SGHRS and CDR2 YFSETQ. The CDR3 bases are TGCGCCAGCAGCTTCGGGTCAGGGGGCTCGCGCTCTGGGGCCAACGTCCTGACTTTC. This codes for CASSFGSGGSRSGANVLTF.

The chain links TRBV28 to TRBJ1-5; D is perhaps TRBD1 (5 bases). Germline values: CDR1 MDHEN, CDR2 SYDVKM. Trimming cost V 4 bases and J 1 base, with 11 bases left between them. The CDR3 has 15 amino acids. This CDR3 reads CASSYGGGSNQPQHF. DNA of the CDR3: TGTGCCAGCAGTTACGGGGGGGGAAGCAATCAGCCCCAGCATTTT.

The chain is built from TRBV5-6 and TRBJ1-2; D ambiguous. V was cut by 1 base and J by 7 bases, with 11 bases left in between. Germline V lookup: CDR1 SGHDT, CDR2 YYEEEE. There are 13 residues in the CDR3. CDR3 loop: CASSLTRFSGYTF. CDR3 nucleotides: TGTGCCAGCAGCTTGACACGGTTTAGTGGCTACACCTTC.

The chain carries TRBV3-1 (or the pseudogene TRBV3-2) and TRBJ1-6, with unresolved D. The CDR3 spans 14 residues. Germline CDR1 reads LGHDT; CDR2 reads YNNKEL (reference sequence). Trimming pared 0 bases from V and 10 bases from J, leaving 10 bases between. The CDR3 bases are TGTGCCAGCAGCCAAGAGTTGGGGATCTCACCCCTCCACTTT. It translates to CASSQELGISPLHF.

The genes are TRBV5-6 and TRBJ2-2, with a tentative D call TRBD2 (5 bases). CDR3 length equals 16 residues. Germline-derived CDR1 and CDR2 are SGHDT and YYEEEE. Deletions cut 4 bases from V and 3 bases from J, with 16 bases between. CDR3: CASSAPQDSHTGELFF. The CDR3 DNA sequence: TGTGCCAGCAGCGCACCCCAGGACTCACACACCGGGGAGCTGTTTTTT.

CDR3 sequence (DNA): TGTGCCAGCAGCTATAGGGACAGCCACACAGATACGCAGTATTTT. This gives the protein CASSYRDSHTDTQYF. The chain employs TRBV7-6 and TRBJ2-3, with TRBD1 matching over 7 bases. In germline, CDR1 is SGHVS, CDR2 FNYEAQ. Unmatched junction bases numbered 6, after V lost 4 bases and J lost 2 bases. The CDR3 sequence is 15 residues long.

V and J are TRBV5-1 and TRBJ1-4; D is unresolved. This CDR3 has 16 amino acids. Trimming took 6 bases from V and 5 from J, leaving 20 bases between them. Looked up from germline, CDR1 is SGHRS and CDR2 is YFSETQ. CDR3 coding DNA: TGCGCCAGCACCCCCAAGGGTGCGATAAGGAATGAAAAACTGTTTTTT. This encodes CASTPKGAIRNEKLFF.

CDR3 sequence reads: CASSFPILLNTEAFF. The CDR3, as DNA: TGTGCCAGCAGTTTTCCGATACTTCTGAACACTGAAGCTTTCTTT. The rearrangement uses TRBV28 and TRBJ1-1; D call uncertain. Germline V gene sequence: CDR1 MDHEN, CDR2 SYDVKM. The CDR3 is 15 amino acids. The V gene lost 3 bases and the J gene lost 0 bases, with 11 bases spanning the gap.

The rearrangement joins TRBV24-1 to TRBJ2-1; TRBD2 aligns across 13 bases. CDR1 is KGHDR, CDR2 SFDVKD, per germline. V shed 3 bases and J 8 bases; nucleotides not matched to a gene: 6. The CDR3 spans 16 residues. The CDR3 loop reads CATSDTGTSGIYEQFF. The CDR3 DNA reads TGTGCCACCAGTGATACCGGGACTAGCGGGATCTATGAGCAGTTCTTC.

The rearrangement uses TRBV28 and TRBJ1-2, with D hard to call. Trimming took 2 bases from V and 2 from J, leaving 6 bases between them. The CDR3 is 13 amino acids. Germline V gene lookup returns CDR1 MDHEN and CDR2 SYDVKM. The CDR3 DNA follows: TGTGCCAGCAGTTTAAACGGGAACTATGGCTACACCTTC. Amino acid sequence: CASSLNGNYGYTF.

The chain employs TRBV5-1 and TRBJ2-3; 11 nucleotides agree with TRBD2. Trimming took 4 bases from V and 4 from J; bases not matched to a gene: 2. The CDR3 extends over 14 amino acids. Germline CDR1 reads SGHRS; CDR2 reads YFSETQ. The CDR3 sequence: CASSTSGGADTQYF. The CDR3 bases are TGCGCCAGCAGCACTAGCGGGGGCGCAGATACGCAGTATTTT.

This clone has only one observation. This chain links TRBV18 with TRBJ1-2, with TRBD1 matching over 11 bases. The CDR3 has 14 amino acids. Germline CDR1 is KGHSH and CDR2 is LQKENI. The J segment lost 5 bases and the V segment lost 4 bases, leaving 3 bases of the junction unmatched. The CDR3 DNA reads TGTGCCAGCTCACGGGACAGGGGGACTTATGGCTACACCTTC. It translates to CASSRDRGTYGYTF.

CDR3 protein: CASSQGGEDGYTF. The CDR3 DNA sequence: TGCGCCAGCAGCCAAGGTGGGGAGGATGGCTACACCTTC. The V and J genes are TRBV4-1 and TRBJ1-2; D is undetermined. V shed 1 base and J shed 6 bases, with 9 bases lying between them. Per the germline V gene, CDR1 is MGHRA and CDR2 is YSYEKL. The CDR3 extends over 13 amino acids.

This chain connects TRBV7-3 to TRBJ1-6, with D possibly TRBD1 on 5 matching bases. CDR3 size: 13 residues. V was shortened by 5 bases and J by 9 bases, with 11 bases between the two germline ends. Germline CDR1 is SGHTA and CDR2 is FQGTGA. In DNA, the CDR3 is TGTGCCAGCAGCGTCACGGGGGTTTCACCCCTCCACTTT. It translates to CASSVTGVSPLHF.

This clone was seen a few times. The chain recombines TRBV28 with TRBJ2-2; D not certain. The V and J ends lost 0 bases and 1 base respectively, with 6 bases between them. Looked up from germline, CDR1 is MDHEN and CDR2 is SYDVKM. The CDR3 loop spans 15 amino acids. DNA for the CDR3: TGTGCCAGCAGTTTATGGACACAGAACACCGGGGAGCTGTTTTTT. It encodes CASSLWTQNTGELFF.

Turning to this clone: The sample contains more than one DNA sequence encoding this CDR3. The CDR3 loop is CASSYGGGQPQHF. The CDR3 DNA sequence: TGTGCCAGCAGTTATGGGGGGGGTCAGCCCCAGCATTTT. This chain connects TRBV6-5 to TRBJ1-5; D is possibly TRBD1 (5 bases). The CDR3 length is 13 residues. Germline V CDR1 and CDR2: MNHEY, SVGAGI. V was pared by 3 bases and J by 6 bases, with 9 bases between.

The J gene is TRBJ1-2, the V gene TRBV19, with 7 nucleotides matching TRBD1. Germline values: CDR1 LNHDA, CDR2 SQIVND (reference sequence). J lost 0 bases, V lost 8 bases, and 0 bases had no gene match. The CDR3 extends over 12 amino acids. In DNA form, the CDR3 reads TGTGCCAGTCAGGGGGCTAACTATGGCTACACCTTC. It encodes CASQGANYGYTF.

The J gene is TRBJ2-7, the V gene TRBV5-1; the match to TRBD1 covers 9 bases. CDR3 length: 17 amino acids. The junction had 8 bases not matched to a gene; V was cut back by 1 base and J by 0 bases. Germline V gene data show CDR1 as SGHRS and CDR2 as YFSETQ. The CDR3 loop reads CASSLSGQGESSYEQYF. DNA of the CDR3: TGCGCCAGCAGCTTGTCGGGACAGGGTGAGAGCTCCTACGAGCAGTACTTC.